Following are 8 T cell receptor beta chains from one sample sequenced in a study of cytomegalovirus exposure and HLA in healthy donors. The study ran its PCR with 60 Vbeta and 13 Jbeta primers. Using immunoSEQ multiplex PCR, the repertoire was profiled, and TCRdb retains in-frame clones only, with some absent. The table shows 90,000 to 110,000 clones, with nearly 85% occurring only once. Sequencing used PBMCs. The receptors originated from a man younger than 35 in good health and CMV-seronegative.

The gene calls are TRBV4-1 and TRBJ1-5, with 7 bases aligning to TRBD1. CDR3 length: 18 residues. With 0 bases clipped from V and 0 bases from J, the junction kept 8 bases outside the gene matches. The germline V gene has CDR1 MGHRA and CDR2 YSYEKL. DNA of the CDR3: TGCGCCAGCAGCCAAGAGAGGGGGACAGTTAATAGCAATCAGCCCCAGCATTTT. Its protein is CASSQERGTVNSNQPQHF.

CDR3 in amino acids: CASREGANYGYTF. The DNA for the CDR3 is TGTGCCAGCAGAGAGGGGGCTAACTATGGCTACACCTTC. J is TRBJ1-2 and V is TRBV28; D might be TRBD1 (6 bases). Trimming took 6 bases from V and 0 from J, leaving 8 bases between them. The CDR3 covers 13 residues. Per germline, CDR1 MDHEN and CDR2 SYDVKM.

For this clone: This specimen includes other DNA sequences encoding the same CDR3. The V gene is TRBV7-2, the J gene TRBJ1-1, with a tentative D call TRBD1 (5 bases). CDR3 size: 13 residues. Germline-derived CDR1 and CDR2 are SGHTA and FQGNSA. The V end was cut by 5 bases, the J end by 5 bases, with 12 bases between. CDR3 coding DNA: TGTGCCAGCAGCCCGCAGGGCCGGACTGAAGCTTTCTTT. It translates to CASSPQGRTEAFF.

V is TRBV19 and J is TRBJ1-2; 9 bases are a match to TRBD1. There are 13 residues in the CDR3. Germline CDR1 LNHDA, CDR2 SQIVND (reference sequence). V was clipped by 7 bases and J by 7 bases; unmatched bases: 7. For the CDR3, the DNA is TGTGCCAGTACGCGGGACAGGGAAAGTGGCTACACCTTC. Protein sequence: CASTRDRESGYTF.

The chain employs TRBV19 and TRBJ1-3; D might be TRBD1 (5 bases). V lost 0 bases and J 8 bases, leaving 20 bases between the germline ends. Germline V gene data show CDR1 as LNHDA and CDR2 as SQIVND (reference sequence). This CDR3 contains 17 residues. CDR3 DNA: TGTGCCAGTAGTATAGATAGAGGAGTTGACAGAAGGCACACCATATATTTT. Translating it yields CASSIDRGVDRRHTIYF.

This chain connects TRBV7-2 to TRBJ2-3; D is perhaps TRBD2 (6 bases). Between the trimmed V and J ends, which lost 1 base and 5 bases, there was a span of 13 bases. Germline V gene lookup returns CDR1 SGHTA and CDR2 FQGNSA. This CDR3 has 15 amino acids. This chain's CDR3 is CASSLVGGFGDTQYF. In nucleotides, the CDR3 is TGTGCCAGCAGCTTAGTGGGGGGTTTTGGAGATACGCAGTATTTT.

Written as DNA, the CDR3 is TGTGCCAGCAGCAGCGAGGGGGGAGGGAATCAGCCCCAGCATTTT. It specifies CASSSEGGGNQPQHF. This chain connects TRBV6-5 to TRBJ1-5; a weak D match, TRBD1 (6 bases). Germline V CDR1 and CDR2: MNHEY, SVGAGI. The CDR3 sequence is 15 residues long. Trimming removed 6 bases at V and 4 bases at J, with 16 bases between.

The genes are TRBV5-1 and TRBJ2-3; 13 bases agree with TRBD2. Germline CDR1 is SGHRS and CDR2 is YFSETQ. V shed 4 bases and J 0 bases; nucleotides not matched to a gene: 8. CDR3 length: 18 residues. The CDR3 region is CASSVNPGLAGSTDTQYF. The DNA of the CDR3 is TGCGCCAGCAGCGTCAACCCGGGACTAGCGGGGAGCACAGATACGCAGTATTTT.